This entry lists 24 T cell receptor beta chains sequenced from one sample in a study of blood T cell repertoires in COVID-19. Method: immunoSEQ multiplex PCR; TCRdb's copy keeps in-frame clones and lacks some. Of fewer than 30,000 clones listed, about 85% are singletons. The sample taken for sequencing was peripheral blood. The receptors derive from a human donor in a cohort sampled during active COVID-19.

This clone came up once. The chain carries TRBV10-3 and TRBJ1-2, with D unresolved. With 7 bases removed from V and 3 bases from J, the gap between germline ends came to 12 bases. Germline V gives CDR1 ENHRY, CDR2 SYGVKD. The CDR3 totals 13 residues. CDR3 sequence: CAITPGWDYGYTF. CDR3 coding DNA: TGTGCCATCACTCCGGGGTGGGACTATGGCTACACCTTC.

The CDR3 coding sequence is TGTGCCAGCAAAACTAGCGGGGGTCTCTCCTACGAGCAGTACTTC. It specifies CASKTSGGLSYEQYF. V is TRBV6-5 and J is TRBJ2-7, with 11 bases matching TRBD2. V dropped 7 bases and J dropped 0; count of bases not matched to a gene: 5. The V gene's germline CDR1 is MNHEY and CDR2 SVGAGI. The CDR3 extends over 15 amino acids.

V is TRBV5-1 and J is TRBJ1-4; D gene unclear. CDR1 is SGHRS and CDR2 is YFSETQ in the germline V gene. There are 12 residues in the CDR3. V lost 5 bases to trimming and J lost 3 bases, with 5 bases between them. In DNA form, the CDR3 reads TGCGCCAGCAGGGTAGCTAATGAAAAACTGTTTTTT. This encodes CASRVANEKLFF.

Here the CDR3 DNA reads TGTGCCAGCAGCGAAGGGACAGGGTCGTTCCTCAACACTGAAGCTTTCTTT. It specifies CASSEGTGSFLNTEAFF. V and J are TRBV13 and TRBJ1-1; the match to TRBD1 covers 9 bases. V dropped 5 bases and J dropped 2; count of bases not matched to a gene: 12. This CDR3 comprises 17 residues. Germline V gene data show CDR1 as PRHDT and CDR2 as FYEKMQ (reference sequence). The full variable domain, with the rest looked up from reference TRBV13 and TRBJ1-1, is AAGVIQSPRHLIKEKRETATLKCYPIPRHDTVYWYQQGPGQDPQFLISFYEKMQSDKGSIPDRFSAQQFSDYHSELNMSSLELGDSALYFCASSEGTGSFLNTEAFFGQGTRLTVV.

This sequence joins TRBV29-1 and TRBJ1-5, with D perhaps TRBD1 (6 bases). The V end was cut by 6 bases, the J end by 4 bases, with 13 bases between. CDR3 size: 13 residues. CDR1 and CDR2 (germline): SQVTM, ANQGSEA. The DNA of the CDR3 is TGCAGCGTGAGGGGGGGACTTAATCAGCCCCAGCATTTT. Protein product: CSVRGGLNQPQHF.

This clone was recorded a few times. The chain is built from TRBV24-1 and TRBJ2-1, with D perhaps matching TRBD2 (6 bases). This CDR3 has 14 residues. Germline assignment: CDR1 KGHDR and CDR2 SFDVKD. V lost 10 bases and J lost 0, with 12 bases in between. As DNA, the CDR3 is TGTGCCACTCAGGCGGGGAGCTCCTACAATGAGCAGTTCTTC. It encodes CATQAGSSYNEQFF.

The rearrangement joins TRBV2 to TRBJ1-3; D not certain. The CDR3 spans 16 residues. CDR1 is SNHLY, CDR2 FYNNEI, per germline. V was cut by 4 bases and J by 1 base, with 14 bases left in between. The CDR3 DNA follows: TGTGCCAGCAGTGGATTCACAGAATTATCTGGAAACACCATATATTTT. It translates to CASSGFTELSGNTIYF.

The genes are TRBV7-9 and TRBJ2-3, with D possibly matching TRBD2 (6 bases). This CDR3 is 15 amino acids long. In germline, CDR1 is SEHNR, CDR2 FQNEAQ (reference sequence). V gave up 4 bases and J gave up 0 bases, with 11 bases separating them. CDR3 protein: CASSSGTGSTDTQYF. CDR3 coding DNA: TGTGCCAGCAGCTCCGGGACTGGTAGCACAGATACGCAGTATTTT.

This chain uses TRBV10-1 with TRBJ2-1; the D gene is possibly TRBD2 (5 bases). Germline-derived CDR1 and CDR2 are WNHNN and SYGVQD (reference sequence). The CDR3 has 9 amino acids. The CDR3 DNA follows: TGCGGGCGGGACAATGAGCAGTTCTTC. Its translation is CGRDNEQFF.

The rearrangement joins TRBV21-1 to TRBJ2-1; TRBD2, the table's D call, lacks a check against the DNA. TRBV21-1 is tagged as a pseudogene. CDR3 length equals 12 residues. CDR3: CASRTSGPEQFF. Written as DNA, the CDR3 is TGTGCCAGCAGGACTAGCGGTCCTGAGCAGTTCTTC.

The chain couples TRBV7-9 to TRBJ1-1; TRBD1 matches 9 bases. The CDR3 extends over 13 amino acids. The trim removed 5 bases at V and 9 bases at J, leaving 7 bases unmatched. The germline CDR1 and CDR2 sequences are SEHNR and FQNEAQ (reference sequence). This chain's CDR3 is CASSVQGARQAFF. CDR3 DNA sequence: TGTGCCAGCAGCGTACAGGGGGCGCGGCAAGCTTTCTTT.

The V and J genes are TRBV6-6 and TRBJ2-7, with 9 bases aligning to TRBD1. With 6 bases clipped from V and 2 bases from J, the junction kept 2 bases outside the gene matches. This CDR3 has 13 amino acids. The germline V gene encodes CDR1 MNHNY and CDR2 SVGAGI (reference sequence). Here the CDR3 reads CASRRQGAYEQYF. In DNA form, the CDR3 reads TGTGCCAGCAGACGACAGGGGGCCTACGAGCAGTACTTC.

J is TRBJ2-6 and V is TRBV24-1; D is possibly TRBD1 (6 bases). V shed 4 bases and J shed 8 bases, with 14 bases lying between them. The CDR3 consists of 15 residues. CDR1 is KGHDR and CDR2 is SFDVKD in the germline V gene. CDR3 loop: CATSDYTTGTNVLTF. The CDR3 DNA sequence: TGTGCCACCAGTGACTATACTACAGGGACCAACGTCCTGACTTTC.

The chain combines TRBV19 with TRBJ2-3, with 7 nucleotides matching TRBD2. Germline V gene data show CDR1 as LNHDA and CDR2 as SQIVND (reference sequence). The ends lost 0 bases at V and 10 bases at J; junction bases unmatched: 16. This CDR3 has 17 residues. The CDR3 protein is CASSIEGVAGPTDAQYF. The CDR3 region has the DNA TGTGCCAGTAGTATAGAGGGGGTAGCGGGCCCGACCGACGCGCAGTATTTT.

The J gene is TRBJ2-1, the V gene TRBV4-1; 8 nucleotides agree with TRBD2. The CDR3 has 15 residues. Per the germline V gene, CDR1 is MGHRA and CDR2 is YSYEKL. The J segment lost 9 bases and the V segment lost 3 bases, leaving 10 bases of the junction unmatched. DNA of the CDR3: TGCGCCAGCAGCCAGGAACCCACAACTAGCGGTGAGCAGTTCTTC. Translation: CASSQEPTTSGEQFF.

This sequence joins TRBV30 and TRBJ1-5; TRBD1 might be the D (6 bases). V was shortened by 0 bases and J by 6 bases, with 9 bases between the two germline ends. Germline V gene lookup returns CDR1 GTSNPN and CDR2 SVGIG (reference sequence). The CDR3 covers 13 residues. The CDR3 reads CAWSVGGTQPQHF. The CDR3 DNA reads as TGTGCCTGGAGTGTAGGGGGTACTCAGCCCCAGCATTTT.

This clone turned up a few times. The gene calls are TRBV29-1 and TRBJ2-7; a weak D match, TRBD1 (5 bases). CDR1 and CDR2 (germline): SQVTM, ANQGSEA. The CDR3 runs 14 residues. The V and J ends lost 3 bases and 0 bases respectively, with 12 bases between them. CDR3 coding DNA: TGCAGCGTTGAGGATACGACAGTCTCCTACGAGCAGTACTTC. Translating gives CSVEDTTVSYEQYF.

The CDR3 DNA sequence: TGTGCCAGCAGTGAATGGGCCAGGGACACTGAAGCTTTCTTT. This sequence encodes CASSEWARDTEAFF. The V and J genes are TRBV25-1 and TRBJ1-1; TRBD1 is a possible D gene (5 bases). Germline V lookup: CDR1 MGHDK, CDR2 SYGVNS. This CDR3 contains 14 residues. Deletions cut 1 base from V and 3 bases from J, with 9 bases between.

This chain joins TRBV6-5 and TRBJ1-2, with TRBD1 matching over 9 bases. CDR1 and CDR2 from the germline V gene are MNHEY and SVGAGI. After removal of 6 bases from V and 8 bases from J, the junction contained 7 bases not matched to a gene. The CDR3 loop spans 13 amino acids. The CDR3 region is CASSPQGAPGYTF. The CDR3 region has the DNA TGTGCCAGCAGCCCACAGGGGGCGCCGGGCTACACCTTC.

This chain connects TRBV2 to TRBJ2-1; 10 positions agree with TRBD1. CDR1 is SNHLY and CDR2 is FYNNEI in the germline V gene. There are 13 residues in the CDR3. V trimming: 7 bases; J trimming: 6 bases; junction bases outside the gene matches: 3. CDR3: CASKRDRGNEQFF. CDR3 coding DNA: TGTGCCAGCAAGAGGGACAGGGGCAATGAGCAGTTCTTC.

The chain has TRBV27 and TRBJ2-2; possibly TRBD2 for D (7 bases). Germline values: CDR1 MNHEY, CDR2 SMNVEV (reference sequence). CDR3 length equals 14 residues. V lost 2 bases, J lost 4 bases, and 8 bases lay in between. The CDR3 sequence is CASSLAGATGELFF. Here the CDR3 DNA reads TGTGCCAGCAGTTTAGCGGGGGCCACCGGGGAGCTGTTTTTT.

The gene calls are TRBV14 and TRBJ2-7; unclear D gene. Germline V CDR1 and CDR2: SGHDN, FVKESK. The CDR3 contains 15 residues. V dropped 1 base and J dropped 2 bases, with 12 bases sitting between them. CDR3 loop: CASSQVPRNTYEQYF. DNA for the CDR3: TGTGCCAGCAGCCAAGTACCCAGGAACACCTACGAGCAGTACTTC.

V is TRBV27 and J is TRBJ1-2; a weak D match, TRBD1 (6 bases). Germline lookup yields CDR1 MNHEY and CDR2 SMNVEV (reference sequence). V shed 7 bases and J shed 7 bases, with 25 bases lying between them. The CDR3 sequence is 16 residues long. The CDR3 bases are TGTGCCAGCAACACAGCCCCGGGAGGGGGAGTCGGTGGCTACACCTTC. Amino acid sequence: CASNTAPGGGVGGYTF.

This rearrangement joins TRBV27 to TRBJ1-5, with D hard to call. The ends were cut back, 7 bases at V and 6 bases at J, with 19 bases in the middle. Germline V gene data show CDR1 as MNHEY and CDR2 as SMNVEV (reference sequence). This CDR3 is built from 15 residues. The CDR3 DNA reads TGTGCCAGCACCCCCGGAGGAGGTGGCAGTCAGCCCCAGCATTTT. This translates into CASTPGGGGSQPQHF.